This is a list of T cell receptor beta chains from one sample in a study of T cell responses to AZD1222 COVID-19 vaccine. Libraries were prepared by immunoSEQ multiplex PCR; TCRdb keeps only in-frame clonotypes and omits some of them. The sample has more than 85,000 clones, 70% to 90% seen once. This specimen was peripheral blood, taken 28 days after the second AZD1222 dose. The origin of the receptors is an adult who received the AZD1222 COVID-19 vaccine. Both conserved end residues are part of each CDR3. A D gene is named only where the DNA matches it firmly. Rows give clone size only sometimes, using once, few, many, or a class for an expanded clone.

cdr3_aa,cdr3_nt,cdr3_length,j_call,d_call,clone_size,v_call
CATSHYPNTEAFF,TGTGCCACTTCCCACTATCCGAACACTGAAGCTTTCTTT,13,TRBJ1-1,NA,NA,TRBV27
CASSPLTGGNEKLFF,TGTGCCAGCAGTCCACTGACAGGGGGCAATGAAAAACTGTTTTTT,15,TRBJ1-4,TRBD1,NA,TRBV6-5
CAWREQGPYYGYTF,TGTGCCTGGAGGGAACAGGGCCCGTACTATGGCTACACCTTC,14,TRBJ1-2,NA,NA,TRBV30
CASSLTPPGQGVTEQYF,TGTGCCAGCAGCTTAACACCCCCGGGACAGGGGGTTACCGAGCAGTACTTC,17,TRBJ2-7,TRBD1,NA,TRBV7-9
CASSFRDRGSNEQFF,TGCGCCAGCAGCTTCCGGGACAGGGGTTCCAATGAGCAGTTCTTC,15,TRBJ2-1,TRBD1,NA,TRBV5-1
CASSLVTGGYTF,TGTGCCAGCAGCTTGGTCACGGGAGGCTACACCTTC,12,TRBJ1-2,NA,NA,TRBV5-6
CASSLYRATNYGYTF,TGTGCCAGCAGTTTGTACAGGGCCACTAACTATGGCTACACCTTC,15,TRBJ1-2,NA,NA,TRBV28
CASSSGPGLAGERDTQYF,TGTGCCAGTAGTTCCGGTCCGGGACTAGCGGGGGAACGAGATACGCAGTATTTT,18,TRBJ2-3,TRBD2,NA,TRBV19
CASSLGSRNEKLFF,TGTGCCAGCAGCTTGGGCAGTAGAAATGAAAAACTGTTTTTT,14,TRBJ1-4,NA,NA,TRBV7-9
CASSWTSGSSGELFF,TGTGCCAGCAGTTGGACTAGCGGGAGTTCCGGGGAGCTGTTTTTT,15,TRBJ2-2,TRBD2,NA,TRBV2
CASSIVGRTDTEAFF,TGTGCCAGTAGTATTGTGGGGAGAACGGACACTGAAGCTTTCTTT,15,TRBJ1-1,NA,once,TRBV19
CASSPPTGGGEKLFF,TGTGCCAGCTCACCACCGACAGGGGGGGGTGAAAAACTGTTTTTT,15,TRBJ1-4,TRBD1,NA,TRBV18
CAISGSPRGGRDNEQFF,TGTGCCATCAGCGGGTCTCCACGGGGGGGCCGGGACAATGAGCAGTTCTTC,17,TRBJ2-1,TRBD2,NA,TRBV10-3
CASSSQKGGYEQYF,TGCGCCAGCAGCTCCCAAAAGGGTGGCTACGAGCAGTACTTC,14,TRBJ2-7,NA,NA,TRBV5-1
CASSEQGLQETQYF,TGTGCCAGCAGTGAACAGGGGCTACAAGAGACCCAGTACTTC,14,TRBJ2-5,NA,NA,TRBV6-1
CASRPGQGANTEAFF,TGTGCCAGTAGGCCGGGACAGGGGGCGAACACTGAAGCTTTCTTT,15,TRBJ1-1,TRBD1,NA,TRBV19
CASSAYIQETQYF,TGCGCCAGCAGCGCATACATCCAAGAGACCCAGTACTTC,13,TRBJ2-5,NA,NA,TRBV5-1
CASSEGQGSYNEQFF,TGCGCCAGCAGCGAGGGACAGGGCTCCTACAATGAGCAGTTCTTC,15,TRBJ2-1,TRBD1,NA,TRBV5-1
CASSYDRSPNYNEQFF,TGTGCCAGCAGTTACGATCGGAGTCCGAACTACAATGAGCAGTTCTTC,16,TRBJ2-1,NA,NA,TRBV6-5
CASSSSRAGTPWGYTF,TGTGCCAGCAGCTCATCCCGCGCCGGGACACCTTGGGGCTACACCTTC,16,TRBJ1-2,NA,NA,TRBV7-9
CASMVQGSSYEQYF,TGTGCCAGCATGGTCCAGGGCAGCTCCTACGAGCAGTACTTC,14,TRBJ2-7,NA,NA,TRBV6-5
CASYSVSGGFF,TGTGCTAGCTACAGCGTTTCAGGGGGTTTCTTT,11,TRBJ1-1,TRBD1,NA,TRBV27
CASSPEQRQGLGETQYF,TGTGCCAGCTCACCTGAACAAAGACAGGGCCTTGGAGAGACCCAGTACTTC,17,TRBJ2-5,TRBD1,NA,TRBV18
CASSFGLAGVETQYF,TGTGCCAGCAGCTTCGGACTAGCGGGAGTGGAGACCCAGTACTTC,15,TRBJ2-5,TRBD2,NA,TRBV11-1
CSVASSRNYGYTF,TGCAGCGTCGCGTCTAGCCGGAACTATGGCTACACCTTC,13,TRBJ1-2,NA,NA,TRBV29-1